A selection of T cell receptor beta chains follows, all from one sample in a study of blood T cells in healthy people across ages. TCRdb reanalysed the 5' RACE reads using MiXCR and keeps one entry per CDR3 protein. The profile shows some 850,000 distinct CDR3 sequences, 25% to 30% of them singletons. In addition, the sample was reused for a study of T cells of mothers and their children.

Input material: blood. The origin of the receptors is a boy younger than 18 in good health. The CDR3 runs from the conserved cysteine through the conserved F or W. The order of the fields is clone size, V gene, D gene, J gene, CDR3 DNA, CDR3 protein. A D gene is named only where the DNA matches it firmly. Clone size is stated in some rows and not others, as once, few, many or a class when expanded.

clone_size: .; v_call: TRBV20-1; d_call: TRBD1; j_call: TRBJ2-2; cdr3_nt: TGCAGTGCCCGGGACAGGTTGAACGGGGAGCTGTTTTTT; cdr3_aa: CSARDRLNGELFF
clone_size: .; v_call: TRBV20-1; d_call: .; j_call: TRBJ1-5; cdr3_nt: TGCAGTGCTAGTCCCGGCCCAGGGGATCGTCAGCCCCAGCATTTT; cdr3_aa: CSASPGPGDRQPQHF
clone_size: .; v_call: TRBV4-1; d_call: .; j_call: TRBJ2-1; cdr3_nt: TGCGCCAGCAGCCAAGTGAGGGCCAGGGGCGGTGTGGGTGAGCAGTTCTTC; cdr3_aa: CASSQVRARGGVGEQFF
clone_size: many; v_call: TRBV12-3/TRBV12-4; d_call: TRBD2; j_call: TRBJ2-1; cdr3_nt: TGTGCCAGCAGTTTAGCGCTTTGGCCAGCGGGGGGGTTCATCTCCTACAATGAGCAGTTCTTC; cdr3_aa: CASSLALWPAGGFISYNEQFF
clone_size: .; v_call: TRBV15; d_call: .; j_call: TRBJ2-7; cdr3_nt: TGTGCCACCAGCAGAGATGACAGCTACGAGCAGTACTTC; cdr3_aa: CATSRDDSYEQYF
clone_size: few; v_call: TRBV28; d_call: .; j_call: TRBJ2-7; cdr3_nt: TGTGCCAGCAATCGTGGTGCTACCTTCACGTACGAGCAGTACTTC; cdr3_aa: CASNRGATFTYEQYF
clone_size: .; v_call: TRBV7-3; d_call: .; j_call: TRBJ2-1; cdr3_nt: TGTGCCAGCAGTCAGTCGGCAACCCAGGACAGCGGACTGAATGAGCAGTTCTTC; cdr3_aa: CASSQSATQDSGLNEQFF
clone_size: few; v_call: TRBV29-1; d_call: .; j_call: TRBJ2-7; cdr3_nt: TGCAGCGTTGAATATGGCTCCTACGAGCAGTACTTC; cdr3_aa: CSVEYGSYEQYF
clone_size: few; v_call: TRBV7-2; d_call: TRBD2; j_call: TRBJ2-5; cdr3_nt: TGTGCCAGCAGCTTAGACCCAGCGGGGGCGGAGACCCAGTACTTC; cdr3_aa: CASSLDPAGAETQYF
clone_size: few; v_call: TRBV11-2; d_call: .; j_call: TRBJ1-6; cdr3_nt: TGTGCCAGCAGCTTAGATGGGAATTCACCCCTCCACTTT; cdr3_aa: CASSLDGNSPLHF
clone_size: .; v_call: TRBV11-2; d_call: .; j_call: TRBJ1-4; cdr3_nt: TGTGCCAGCAGCTTAATACCTAATGAAAAACTGTTTTTT; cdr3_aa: CASSLIPNEKLFF
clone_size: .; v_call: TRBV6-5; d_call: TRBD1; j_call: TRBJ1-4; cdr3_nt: TGTGCCAGCGGCAGACCGGGACAGGGACGGGGAAAACTGTTTTTT; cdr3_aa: CASGRPGQGRGKLFF
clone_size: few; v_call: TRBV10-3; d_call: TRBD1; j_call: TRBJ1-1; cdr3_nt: TGTGCCACAGACAGGGGGCCGGACACTGAAGCTTTCTTT; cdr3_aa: CATDRGPDTEAFF
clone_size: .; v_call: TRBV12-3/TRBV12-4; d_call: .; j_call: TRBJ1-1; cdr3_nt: TGTGCCAGCACTCCCGGGACACAGGAAGCTTTCTTT; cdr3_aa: CASTPGTQEAFF
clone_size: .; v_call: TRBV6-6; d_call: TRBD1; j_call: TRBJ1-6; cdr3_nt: TGTGCCAGCAGTTTCGCGAGACAGGGTGGTGATTCACCCCTCCACTTT; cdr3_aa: CASSFARQGGDSPLHF
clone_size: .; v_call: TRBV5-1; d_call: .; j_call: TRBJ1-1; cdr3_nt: TGCGCCAGCAGCTTGACCCAGACCACTGAAGCTTTCTTT; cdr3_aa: CASSLTQTTEAFF
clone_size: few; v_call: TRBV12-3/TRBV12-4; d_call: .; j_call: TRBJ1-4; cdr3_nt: TGTGCCAGCAGTCTGTTAGGGTCTAATGAAAAACTGTTTTTT; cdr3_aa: CASSLLGSNEKLFF
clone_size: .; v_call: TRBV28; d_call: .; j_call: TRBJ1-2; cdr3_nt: TGTGCCAGCAGTTCGCCCAGCCATTTGTGGGACTATGGCTACACCTTC; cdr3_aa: CASSSPSHLWDYGYTF
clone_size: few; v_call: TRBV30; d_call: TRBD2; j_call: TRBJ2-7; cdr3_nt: TGTGCCTGGAAGGGACTAGCGGGGGAGTCCTACGAGCAGTACTTC; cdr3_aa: CAWKGLAGESYEQYF
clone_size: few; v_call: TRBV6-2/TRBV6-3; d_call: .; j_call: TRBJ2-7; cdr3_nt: TGTGCCAGCAGTTACCTAACCACATCCTTCTACGAGCAGTACTTC; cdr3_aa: CASSYLTTSFYEQYF
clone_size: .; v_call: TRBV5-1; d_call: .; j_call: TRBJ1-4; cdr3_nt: TGCGCCAGCAGCCAACAGGGAAATGAAAAACTGTTTTTT; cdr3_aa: CASSQQGNEKLFF
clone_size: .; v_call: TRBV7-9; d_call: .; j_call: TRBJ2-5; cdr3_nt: TGTGCCAGCAGCTTCAGACAGTCCACACTTACAGAGACCCAGTACTTC; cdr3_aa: CASSFRQSTLTETQYF
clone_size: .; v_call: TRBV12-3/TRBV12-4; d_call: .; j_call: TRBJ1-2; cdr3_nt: TGTGCCAGCAGTTTAGATGGGACGGGCAGAAACAACTATGGCTACACCTTC; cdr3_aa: CASSLDGTGRNNYGYTF
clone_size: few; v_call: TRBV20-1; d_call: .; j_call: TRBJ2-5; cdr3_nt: TGCAGTGCTTTAACCTCGAGGGGGAACCTAGGGGAGACCCAGTACTTC; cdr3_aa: CSALTSRGNLGETQYF
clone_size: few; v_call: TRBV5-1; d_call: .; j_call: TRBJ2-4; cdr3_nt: TGCGCCAGCAGCTTGGGGTGGGACGGGGGAGAGGAAAACATTCAGTACTTC; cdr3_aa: CASSLGWDGGEENIQYF
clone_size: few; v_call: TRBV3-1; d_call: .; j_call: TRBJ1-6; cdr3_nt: TGTGCCAGCAGCCAAGCAGGGAACGGTTCACCCCTCCACTTT; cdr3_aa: CASSQAGNGSPLHF
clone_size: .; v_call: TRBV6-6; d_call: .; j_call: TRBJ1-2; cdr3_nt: TGTGCCAGCAGTTACTCGTTGAATCGAGACTATGGCTACACCTTC; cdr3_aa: CASSYSLNRDYGYTF
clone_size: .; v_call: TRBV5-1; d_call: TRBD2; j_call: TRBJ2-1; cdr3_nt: TGCGCCAGCAGCCCCCTGGGGGCGGGGGGGGACTCCTACAATGAGCAGTTCTTC; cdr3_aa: CASSPLGAGGDSYNEQFF
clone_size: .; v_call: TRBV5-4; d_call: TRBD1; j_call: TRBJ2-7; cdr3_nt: TGTGCCAGCAGCCCTGGGACAGGGGGTCAGTACGAGCAGTACTTC; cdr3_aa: CASSPGTGGQYEQYF
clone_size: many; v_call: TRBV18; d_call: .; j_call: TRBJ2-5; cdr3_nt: TGCGCCAGCAGCCCCCCTACAGGCCAAGAGACCCAGTACTTC; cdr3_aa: CASSPPTGQETQYF
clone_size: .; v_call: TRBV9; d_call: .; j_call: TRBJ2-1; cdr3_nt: TGTGCCAGCAGCGTCTCAGGGCGTCAGCAGTTCTTC; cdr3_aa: CASSVSGRQQFF
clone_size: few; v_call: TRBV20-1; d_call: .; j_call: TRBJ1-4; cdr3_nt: TGCAGTGCGGTTCAAAGAGGGGCAAATGAAAAACTGTTTTTT; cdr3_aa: CSAVQRGANEKLFF
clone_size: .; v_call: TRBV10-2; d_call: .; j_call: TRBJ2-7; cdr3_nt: TGCGCCACCCGTCTAGGACAGTGGCCGGGTGAGCAGTACTTC; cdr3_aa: CATRLGQWPGEQYF
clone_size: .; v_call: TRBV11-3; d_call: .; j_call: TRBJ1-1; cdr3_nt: TGTGCCAGCAGCTTAGGAGGGGTGGGGGACACTGAAGCCTTCTTT; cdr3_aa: CASSLGGVGDTEAFF
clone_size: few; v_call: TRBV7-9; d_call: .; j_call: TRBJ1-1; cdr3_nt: TGTGCCAGCAGCTTACTGCAGGGGACTGAAGCTTTCTTT; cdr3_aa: CASSLLQGTEAFF
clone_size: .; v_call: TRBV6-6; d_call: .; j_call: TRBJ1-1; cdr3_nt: TGTGCCAGCAGTTACTTAAGCCAGGGGACTGAAGCTTTCTTT; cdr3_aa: CASSYLSQGTEAFF
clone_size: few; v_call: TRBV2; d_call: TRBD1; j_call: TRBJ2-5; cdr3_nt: TGTGCCAGCAGTGATGGTGGCAGGGGGCCTGAGACCCAGTACTTC; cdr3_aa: CASSDGGRGPETQYF
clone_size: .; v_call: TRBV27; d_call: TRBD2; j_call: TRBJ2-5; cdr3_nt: TGTGCCAGCAGTTTCCGGCTAGCGGGGCGCAAGTACCAAGAGACCCAGTACTTC; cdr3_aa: CASSFRLAGRKYQETQYF
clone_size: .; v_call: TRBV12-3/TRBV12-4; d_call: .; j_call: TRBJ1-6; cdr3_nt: TGTGCCAGCAGTTGGGGACTGAAGAATTCACCCCTCCACTTT; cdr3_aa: CASSWGLKNSPLHF
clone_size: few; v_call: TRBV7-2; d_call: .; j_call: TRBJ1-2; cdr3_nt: TGTGCCAGCAGCTTATATATGGGACACTCCGTCAACTATGGCTACACCTTC; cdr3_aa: CASSLYMGHSVNYGYTF
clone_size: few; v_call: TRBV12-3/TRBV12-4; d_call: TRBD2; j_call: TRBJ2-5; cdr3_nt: TGTGCCAGCAGTTTGGCGGGGGGTCCGCAGTACTTC; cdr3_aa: CASSLAGGPQYF
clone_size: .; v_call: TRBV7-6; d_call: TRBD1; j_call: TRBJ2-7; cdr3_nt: TGTGCCAGCAGCTTAGGCGGACAGGGATTAGGGTTAGTCTACGAGCAGTACTTC; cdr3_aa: CASSLGGQGLGLVYEQYF
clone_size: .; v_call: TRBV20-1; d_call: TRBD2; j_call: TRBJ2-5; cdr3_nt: TGCAGTGCTAGTCCCGGGGGGGACGGGGAGACCCAGTACTTC; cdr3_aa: CSASPGGDGETQYF
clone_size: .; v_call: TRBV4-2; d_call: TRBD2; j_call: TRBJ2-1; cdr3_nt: TGTGCCAGCAGCCAAGATAATGGGCGGGGGGGTTACAATGAGCAGTTCTTC; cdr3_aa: CASSQDNGRGGYNEQFF
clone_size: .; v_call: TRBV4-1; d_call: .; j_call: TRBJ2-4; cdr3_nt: TGCGCCAGCAGCCAAGGGGGAGAGCGGAACATTCAGTACTTC; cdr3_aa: CASSQGGERNIQYF
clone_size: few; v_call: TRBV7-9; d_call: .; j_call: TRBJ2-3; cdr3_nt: TGTGCCAGCAGCTTAAGTGGGGCCACAGATACGCAGTATTTT; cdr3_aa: CASSLSGATDTQYF
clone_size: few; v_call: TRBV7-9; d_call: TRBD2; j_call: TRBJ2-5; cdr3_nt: TGTGCCAGCAGCTTAGTGGCGGGGGGGCGGCAAGAGACCCAGTACTTC; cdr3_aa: CASSLVAGGRQETQYF
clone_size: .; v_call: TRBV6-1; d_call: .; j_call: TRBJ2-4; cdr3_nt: TGTGCCAGCAGTGCGGATAAGGCAGGGCTCACTGGGGCCAAAAACATTCAGTACTTC; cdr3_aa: CASSADKAGLTGAKNIQYF
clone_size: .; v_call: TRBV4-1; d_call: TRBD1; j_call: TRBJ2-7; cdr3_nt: TGCGCCAGCAGCCAAGTTAGTAAAGGGGGCGCGTTCGAGCAGTACTTC; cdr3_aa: CASSQVSKGGAFEQYF
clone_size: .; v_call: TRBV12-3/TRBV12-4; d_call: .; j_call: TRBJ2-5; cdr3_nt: TGTGCCAGCAGTTTACAGGAAGGGGAGACCCAGTACTTC; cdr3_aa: CASSLQEGETQYF
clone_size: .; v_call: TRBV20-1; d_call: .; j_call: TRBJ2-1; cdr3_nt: TGCAGTGCGCCAGAACAAGGGACCAGCCAGGGGGGAAATGAGCAGTTCTTC; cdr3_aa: CSAPEQGTSQGGNEQFF
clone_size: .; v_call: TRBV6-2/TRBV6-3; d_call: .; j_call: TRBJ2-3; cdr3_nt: TGTGCCAGCAGTTACCCCAGGACTAACACAGATACGCAGTATTTT; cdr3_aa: CASSYPRTNTDTQYF
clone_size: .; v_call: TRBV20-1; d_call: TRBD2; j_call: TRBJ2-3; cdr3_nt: TGCAGTGCCTATGGTACTAGCGGGGGAGATACGCAGTATTTT; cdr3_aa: CSAYGTSGGDTQYF
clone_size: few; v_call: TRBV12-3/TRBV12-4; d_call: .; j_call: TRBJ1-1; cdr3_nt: TGTGCCAGCAGCTTGGCCTCGGATGAGGCTTTCTTT; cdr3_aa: CASSLASDEAFF
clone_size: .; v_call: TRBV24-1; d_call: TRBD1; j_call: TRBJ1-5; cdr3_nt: TGTGCCACCAGTGATTCGACAGGGATGGGAAATCAGCCCCAGCATTTT; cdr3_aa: CATSDSTGMGNQPQHF
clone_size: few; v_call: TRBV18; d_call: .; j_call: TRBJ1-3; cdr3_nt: TGTGCCAGCTCACCACCGACTCCGGGACGGCGAAACACCATATATTTT; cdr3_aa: CASSPPTPGRRNTIYF
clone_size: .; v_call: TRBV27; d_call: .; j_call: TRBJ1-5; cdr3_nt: TGTGCCAGCAAAGCGGGGGCCCTCTATAGCAATCAGCCCCAGCATTTT; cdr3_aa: CASKAGALYSNQPQHF
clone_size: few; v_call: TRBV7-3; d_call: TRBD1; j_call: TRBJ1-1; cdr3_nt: TGTGCCAGCAGCTTAAGTGGGACAGGGAGGGCTGAAGCTTTCTTT; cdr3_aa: CASSLSGTGRAEAFF
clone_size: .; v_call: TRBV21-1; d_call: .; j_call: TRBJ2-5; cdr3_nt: TGTGCCAGCAGCACGCGGAAGACAGGGGCGCAGTACTTC; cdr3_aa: CASSTRKTGAQYF
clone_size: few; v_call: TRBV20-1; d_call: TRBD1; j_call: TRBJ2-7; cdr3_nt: TGCAGTGCTAGGGACCCCCGGACAGGGGATAACGAGCAGTACTTC; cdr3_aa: CSARDPRTGDNEQYF